The 11 T cell receptor beta chains below all came from one sample that was sequenced in a study of cytomegalovirus exposure and HLA in healthy donors. Primers included in the PCR were 60 Vbeta and 13 Jbeta primers. Sequenced by immunoSEQ multiplex PCR; TCRdb stores in-frame clones only, minus some. Of approximately 110,000 clones in the sample, around 66% were seen once. Sequences were obtained from PBMCs. The receptors were gathered from a man aged 18 to 29 in good health and CMV-seropositive.

As for this clone: Other DNA sequences in the sample encode the same CDR3. The CDR3 sequence is CSVDISGVGELFF. Here the CDR3 DNA reads TGCAGCGTTGACATCTCGGGGGTCGGGGAGCTGTTTTTT. This chain connects TRBV29-1 to TRBJ2-2; the D gene is possibly TRBD2 (6 bases). The germline V gene has CDR1 SQVTM and CDR2 ANQGSEA. The CDR3 length is 13 residues. The ends were cut back, 3 bases at V and 7 bases at J, with 12 bases in the middle.

This chain joins TRBV7-9 and TRBJ1-1; 10 nucleotides match TRBD1. This CDR3 has 17 amino acids. The V segment lost 5 bases and the J segment 3 bases; nucleotides outside the gene matches: 12. Germline V gives CDR1 SEHNR, CDR2 FQNEAQ (reference sequence). The CDR3 sequence: CASSPGQGYRMDTEAFF. The CDR3 DNA follows: TGTGCCAGCAGCCCGGGACAGGGGTATCGTATGGACACTGAAGCTTTCTTT.

This clone showed up just a few times. The gene calls are TRBV9 and TRBJ2-1, with 9 bases matching TRBD2. The CDR3 has 16 amino acids. V gave up 2 bases and J gave up 10 bases; unmatched junction bases: 13. Germline-derived CDR1 and CDR2 are SGDLS and YYNGEE. The DNA for the CDR3 is TGTGCCAGCAGCGTCCAAAGCGGGGGGTCCTCAGGGGAGCAGTTCTTC. This translates into CASSVQSGGSSGEQFF. Filled out from reference TRBV9 and TRBJ2-1, the complete variable domain reads DSGVTQTPKHLITATGQRVTLRCSPRSGDLSVYWYQQSLDQGLQFLIQYYNGEERAKGNILERFSAQQFPDLHSELNLSSLELGDSALYFCASSVQSGGSSGEQFFGPGTRLTVL.

V gene TRBV29-1 combines with J gene TRBJ2-5; no clear D. CDR3 length equals 11 residues. The V gene's germline CDR1 is SQVTM and CDR2 ANQGSEA. V was cut by 2 bases and J by 4 bases, with 5 bases left in between. CDR3 loop: CSVESGETQYF. Written as DNA, the CDR3 is TGCAGCGTTGAATCCGGAGAGACCCAGTACTTC.

The chain is built from TRBV19 and TRBJ2-1; TRBD1 agrees at 8 bases. The CDR3 loop spans 13 amino acids. Looked up from germline, CDR1 is LNHDA and CDR2 is SQIVND (reference sequence). J was trimmed by 6 bases and V by 6 bases; bases with no gene match: 4. The CDR3 DNA reads TGTGCCAGTAGGTCGGACAGGGCCAATGAGCAGTTCTTC. This codes for CASRSDRANEQFF.

This clone was picked up a small number of times. The J gene is TRBJ2-2, the V gene TRBV6-1; TRBD2 might be the D (5 bases). This CDR3 region has 14 residues. The germline gives CDR1 MNHNS, CDR2 SASEGT. Trimming pared 2 bases from V and 7 bases from J, leaving 11 bases between. The CDR3 protein is CASSERGRLGELFF. CDR3 in DNA: TGTGCCAGCAGTGAACGGGGTCGGCTCGGGGAGCTGTTTTTT.

The chain recombines TRBV2 with TRBJ1-4, with 8 bases aligning to TRBD1. Looked up from germline, CDR1 is SNHLY and CDR2 is FYNNEI. V trimming: 6 bases; J trimming: 7 bases; junction bases outside the gene matches: 7. This CDR3 region has 14 residues. Here the CDR3 reads CASSQGAAGEKLFF. The CDR3 DNA follows: TGTGCCAGCAGCCAGGGGGCGGCGGGTGAAAAACTGTTTTTT.

The genes are TRBV9 and TRBJ1-2; 8 bases align to TRBD1. CDR1 and CDR2 from the germline V gene are SGDLS and YYNGEE. The junction had 8 bases not matched to a gene; V was cut back by 0 bases and J by 7 bases. The CDR3 is 15 residues long. CDR3: CASSVADREVGGYTF. In DNA form, the CDR3 reads TGTGCCAGCAGCGTAGCGGACAGGGAAGTAGGTGGCTACACCTTC.

This chain connects TRBV10-3 to TRBJ2-7, with 8 bases that match TRBD1. Per the germline V gene, CDR1 is ENHRY and CDR2 is SYGVKD. V lost 3 bases, J lost 6 bases, and 4 bases stayed unmatched. This CDR3 spans 13 amino acids. CDR3 sequence reads: CAISDRTGREQYV. CDR3 in DNA: TGTGCCATCAGTGACCGGACAGGGCGCGAGCAGTACGTC.

This clone was detected only a few times. V and J are TRBV11-3 and TRBJ2-1; 16 bases match TRBD2. The V gene's germline CDR1 is SGHNT and CDR2 YENEEA. Trimming cost V 5 bases and J 2 bases; bases outside gene matches: 6. The CDR3 consists of 18 residues. The CDR3: CASSLGTSGGAAYNEQFF. Here the CDR3 DNA reads TGTGCCAGCAGCCTCGGGACTAGCGGGGGGGCAGCCTACAATGAGCAGTTCTTC.

This chain uses TRBV6-6 with TRBJ1-2; D not certain. Trimming removed 5 bases from V and 5 bases from J, with 9 bases in between. Germline V lookup: CDR1 MNHNY, CDR2 SVGAGI (reference sequence). The CDR3 extends over 12 amino acids. The chain's CDR3 is CASSTEGYGYTF. CDR3 nucleotides: TGTGCCAGCAGTACCGAGGGATATGGCTACACCTTC.